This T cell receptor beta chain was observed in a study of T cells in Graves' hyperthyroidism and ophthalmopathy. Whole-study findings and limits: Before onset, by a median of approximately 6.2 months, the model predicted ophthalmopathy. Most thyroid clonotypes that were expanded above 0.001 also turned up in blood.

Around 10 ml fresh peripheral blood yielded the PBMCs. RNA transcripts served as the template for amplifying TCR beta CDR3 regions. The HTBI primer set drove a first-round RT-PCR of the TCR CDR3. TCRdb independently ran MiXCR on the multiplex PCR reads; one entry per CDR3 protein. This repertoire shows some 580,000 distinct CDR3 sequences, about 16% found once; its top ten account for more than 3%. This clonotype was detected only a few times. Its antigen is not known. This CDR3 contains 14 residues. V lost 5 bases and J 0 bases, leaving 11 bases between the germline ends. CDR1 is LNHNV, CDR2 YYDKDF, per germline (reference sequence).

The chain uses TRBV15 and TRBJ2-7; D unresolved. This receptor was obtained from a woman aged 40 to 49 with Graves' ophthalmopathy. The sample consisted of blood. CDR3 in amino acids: CATSYSGSSYEQYF. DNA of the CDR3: TGTGCCACCAGCTACAGTGGGTCCTCCTACGAGCAGTACTTC.